These T cell receptor beta chains were read from a single sample in a study of blood T cells in healthy people across ages. TCRdb independently ran MiXCR on the 5' RACE reads; one entry per CDR3 protein. The data contain roughly 800,000 distinct CDR3 sequences, 20% to 25% of them singletons. A further study also used this sample, focusing on T cells of mothers and their children.

Sequenced: blood. The receptors derive from a boy between 10 and 17 years old in good health. CDR3s include the opening cysteine and the closing phenylalanine or tryptophan. Rows may omit the clone size; those that give it use once, few, many or a size class.

j_call cdr3_length clone_size v_call cdr3_aa
TRBJ1-3 18 few TRBV5-1 CASSASLTQGVGGNTIYF
TRBJ1-5 15 few TRBV6-5 CASSYSGQGGQPQHF
TRBJ1-5 12 NA TRBV7-2 CASSDSYQPQHF
TRBJ1-4 12 NA TRBV29-1 CSVEDGGRELFF
TRBJ2-1 13 few TRBV6-6 CASSYSEAREQFF
TRBJ1-1 13 few TRBV28 CASSPGSNTEAFF
NA 14 NA TRBV12-3/TRBV12-4 CASRGVTLYNEQFF
NA 16 few TRBV11-3 CASSLVQAGGPNEQFF
TRBJ2-2 20 NA TRBV3-1 CASSQVVPETTRFGTGELFF
TRBJ2-7 12 once TRBV7-3 CASSQDGIEQYF
TRBJ2-7 11 few TRBV11-2 CASSGNGPLYF
TRBJ2-3 19 NA TRBV5-1 CASSPFLSGAVRSTDTQYF
NA 16 few TRBV7-9 CASSLHDMGAPYEQYF
NA 11 few TRBV20-1 CSGGDKYEQYF
NA 16 once TRBV7-2 CASSLWASGRFDEQYF
TRBJ2-5 17 NA TRBV7-2 CASSARLAGGGWETQYF
TRBJ1-1 13 few TRBV29-1 CSVERAGPTGAFF
TRBJ2-3 15 NA TRBV28 CASSHRTSLTDTQYF
TRBJ2-3 16 few TRBV20-1 CSARSPLAANTDTQYF
TRBJ1-2 15 NA TRBV7-2 CASSLEPGSWYGYTF
TRBJ1-4 15 NA TRBV4-3 CASSTHTLEDEKLFF
TRBJ2-5 16 NA TRBV12-3/TRBV12-4 CASSPGGGPLQETQYF
TRBJ2-3 17 few TRBV7-2 CASSLAGTPYSTDTQYF
TRBJ1-1 14 NA TRBV6-5 CASSSPGTNTEAFF
TRBJ2-1 16 NA TRBV11-2 CASSSSLVAGYNEQFF
TRBJ2-1 14 many TRBV29-1 CSTIGSGDYNEQFF